The 8 T cell receptor beta chains reported below all come from one sample, sequenced in a study of shared clonotypes between healthy human individuals. The data were produced by immunoSEQ multiplex PCR, yet TCRdb's version contains in-frame clones alone and is incomplete. The repertoire has approximately 2.4 million clones, approximately 95% of them found once; the top ten carry roughly 0.13%. Sequencing input: naive CD4+ T cells sorted from blood. Subset: CD45RA+ positively selected. These receptors originate from a man between 18 and 29 years old in good health.

This rearrangement joins TRBV10-3 to TRBJ2-3; perhaps TRBD1 as D (5 bases). The CDR3 loop spans 14 amino acids. Germline-derived CDR1 and CDR2 are ENHRY and SYGVKD. The V gene lost 0 bases and the J gene lost 3 bases, with 7 bases spanning the gap. The CDR3 loop reads CAISESTVTDTQYF. The CDR3 nucleotides read TGTGCCATCAGTGAGTCGACAGTGACAGATACGCAGTATTTT.

The genes are TRBV4-1 and TRBJ2-5; no firm D call. Trimming removed 0 bases from V and 2 bases from J, with 13 bases in between. Germline V gene sequence: CDR1 MGHRA, CDR2 YSYEKL. CDR3 length equals 16 residues. CDR3 protein: CASSQDYGSLQETQYF. The CDR3, as DNA: TGCGCCAGCAGCCAAGATTACGGCAGTTTACAAGAGACCCAGTACTTC.

This clone has only one observation. The rearrangement uses TRBV7-2 and TRBJ2-1; either TRBD1 or TRBD2 may fit D (5 bases each). Germline CDR1 SGHTA, CDR2 FQGNSA. The CDR3 runs to 15 residues. Trimming shortened V by 4 bases and J by 8 bases, and 18 bases separated the two germline ends. CDR3 coding DNA: TGTGCCAGCAGCTGGGACGGAAAAAGGGTGGATGAGCAGTTCTTC. Translating gives CASSWDGKRVDEQFF.

Comments on this clone: The identical CDR3 is also encoded by other nucleotide sequences in the sample. The rearrangement links TRBV10-1 to TRBJ2-7; possibly TRBD1 or TRBD2 for D (5 bases each). Germline CDR1 WNHNN, CDR2 SYGVQD (reference sequence). The CDR3 extends over 13 amino acids. Trimming removed 4 bases at V and 0 bases at J, with 7 bases between. CDR3 region: CASSAGGSYEQYF. The CDR3 DNA follows: TGCGCCAGCAGTGCTGGGGGCTCCTACGAGCAGTACTTC.

Remarks on this clone: The junction and the germline gene differ at one end; a read error may be behind it. The genes are TRBV7-7 and TRBJ2-2, with 10 bases matching TRBD2. CDR1 and CDR2 from the germline V gene are SSHAT and FNYEAQ (reference sequence). The CDR3 consists of 18 residues. In nucleotides, the CDR3 is TGTGCTAGCAGCTTACTGAGTAGCGGGGGGCGTAACACCGGGGAGCTGTTTTTT. It codes for CASSLLSSGGRNTGELFF.

The chain employs TRBV7-6 and TRBJ1-6; D is ambiguous. The germline V and J ends were trimmed by 3 bases and 10 bases, with 10 bases remaining between them. This CDR3 has 13 residues. Germline V gene sequence: CDR1 SGHVS, CDR2 FNYEAQ. The chain's CDR3 is CASSFAESSPLHF. CDR3 nucleotide sequence: TGTGCCAGCAGCTTCGCCGAATCCTCACCCCTCCACTTT.

The V call is TRBV2, the J call TRBJ1-1; no definite D call. The V gene lost 4 bases and the J gene lost 6 bases, with 18 bases spanning the gap. CDR3 length: 15 amino acids. Looked up from germline, CDR1 is SNHLY and CDR2 is FYNNEI. The CDR3 DNA sequence: TGTGCCAGCAGTGTGTGGACGGTTGGAGGAGCTGAAGCTTTCTTT. As protein: CASSVWTVGGAEAFF.

The chain is built from TRBV14 and TRBJ1-2, with D hard to call. The CDR3 covers 14 residues. The ends were cut back, 1 base at V and 5 bases at J, with 11 bases in the middle. Germline V gene sequence: CDR1 SGHDN, CDR2 FVKESK. The CDR3 spells CASSQAGGEYGYTF. The CDR3 DNA sequence: TGTGCCAGCAGCCAAGCGGGCGGCGAGTATGGCTACACCTTC.